The 28 T cell receptor beta chains listed next were all sequenced from one sample in a study of long-term antiretroviral therapy in people with HIV. A v3.0 immunoSEQ assay was performed at survey level. Only in-frame clones appear in the TCRdb table, and some are missing; sequencing was by immunoSEQ multiplex PCR. This sample has 7,000 to 9,000 clones; around 79% occur once, and the top ten carry approximately 23%. The specimen was unsorted PBMCs, collected 0.6 years before starting antiretroviral therapy. These receptors came from a man between 40 and 49 years old with HIV.

The CDR3 loop reads CASSIIMGLAQYNEQFF. The CDR3 DNA is TGTGCCAGTAGTATAATCATGGGACTAGCCCAATACAATGAGCAGTTCTTC. The V call is TRBV19, the J call TRBJ2-1; TRBD2 matches at 9 bases. Germline V gene sequence: CDR1 LNHDA, CDR2 SQIVND (reference sequence). The CDR3 runs to 17 residues. The V gene end was trimmed by 2 bases and the J gene end by 4 bases; junction bases not matched to a gene: 9.

V usage is TRBV9 and J usage is TRBJ1-4; D is perhaps TRBD1 (5 bases). V was cut by 0 bases and J by 6 bases, with 12 bases left in between. The CDR3 is 15 residues long. CDR1 and CDR2 from the germline V gene are SGDLS and YYNGEE. Here the CDR3 reads CASSVGGGEYEKLFF. As DNA, the CDR3 is TGTGCCAGCAGCGTAGGTGGGGGAGAGTATGAAAAACTGTTTTTT.

The V and J genes are TRBV6-1 and TRBJ1-2, with unresolved D. The CDR3 runs 11 residues. The V gene's germline CDR1 is MNHNS and CDR2 SASEGT. V was pared by 7 bases and J by 6 bases, with 9 bases between. The CDR3 DNA reads TGTGCCAGCAATTATAGGGATGGCTACACCTTC. It specifies CASNYRDGYTF.

The rearrangement links TRBV11-2 to TRBJ2-3, with TRBD2 matching over 8 bases. The CDR3 is made up of 16 amino acids. Trimming removed 1 base from V and 6 bases from J; junction bases left unmatched: 9. Germline V lookup: CDR1 SGHAT, CDR2 FQNNGV. CDR3 loop: CASSLVGGTRADTQYF. The CDR3 DNA follows: TGTGCCAGCAGCTTAGTCGGAGGGACTAGGGCGGATACGCAGTATTTT.

The J gene is TRBJ2-4, the V gene TRBV18; D may correspond to TRBD1 or TRBD2 (6 bases each). Trimming took 2 bases from V and 11 from J, leaving 10 bases between them. The CDR3 extends over 12 amino acids. Germline V CDR1 and CDR2: KGHSH, LQKENI. The CDR3 nucleotides are TGTGCCAGCTCACCATGGGGGGCTGTTCAGTACTTC. Translated: CASSPWGAVQYF.

The chain employs TRBV2 and TRBJ1-2; D is ambiguous. In germline, CDR1 is SNHLY, CDR2 FYNNEI. CDR3 length: 16 residues. Trimming removed 4 bases at V and 1 base at J, with 16 bases between. CDR3 sequence reads: CASSVTFQALNYGYTF. CDR3 nucleotide sequence: TGTGCCAGCAGTGTTACCTTTCAGGCTCTTAACTATGGCTACACCTTC.

The chain couples TRBV7-9 to TRBJ1-4, with D uncertain. Trimming stripped 2 bases from V and 8 bases from J, with 3 bases between. Germline assignment: CDR1 SEHNR and CDR2 FQNEAQ (reference sequence). This CDR3 comprises 11 residues. As DNA, the CDR3 is TGTGCCAGCAGCTTAAACGAAAAACTGTTTTTT. Its protein is CASSLNEKLFF.

This chain uses TRBV19 with TRBJ1-5, with D possibly matching TRBD1 (5 bases). The V gene lost 3 bases and the J gene lost 2 bases, with 14 bases spanning the gap. Germline assignment: CDR1 LNHDA and CDR2 SQIVND (reference sequence). The CDR3 totals 16 residues. The chain's CDR3 is CASSIGGTIGNQPQHF. The CDR3 DNA sequence: TGTGCCAGTAGTATTGGGGGGACCATAGGCAATCAGCCCCAGCATTTT.

This sequence joins TRBV9 and TRBJ2-7; possible D gene TRBD2, 5 bases. CDR3 length equals 14 residues. Looked up from germline, CDR1 is SGDLS and CDR2 is YYNGEE. Deletions cut 4 bases from V and 1 base from J, with 12 bases between. The CDR3 DNA follows: TGTGCCAGCAGCCTATCGCCGGGATCCTACGAGCAGTACTTC. It is translated as CASSLSPGSYEQYF.

In its sample, this clone is medium-sized. The V gene is TRBV20-1, the J gene TRBJ2-7; no definite D call. Trimming removed 2 bases at V and 5 bases at J, with 7 bases between. This CDR3 has 11 residues. Germline values: CDR1 DFQATT, CDR2 SNEGSKA (reference sequence). The CDR3, as DNA: TGCAGTGCTAGAAGATCTGACGAGCAGTACTTC. Its protein is CSARRSDEQYF.

The chain couples TRBV5-1 to TRBJ1-4; 9 bases are shared with TRBD1. This CDR3 spans 15 amino acids. CDR1 is SGHRS and CDR2 is YFSETQ in the germline V gene. J gave up 3 bases and V 4 bases, and 4 bases lay outside the gene matches. Here the CDR3 reads CASSVQGAANEKLFF. CDR3 in DNA: TGCGCCAGCAGCGTACAGGGGGCCGCTAATGAAAAACTGTTTTTT.

The V and J genes are TRBV18 and TRBJ2-7; TRBD1 agrees at 11 bases. V gave up 3 bases and J gave up 6 bases; unmatched junction bases: 1. This CDR3 region has 13 residues. Germline V gene sequence: CDR1 KGHSH, CDR2 LQKENI. CDR3 protein: CASSPDRGLEQYF. Written as DNA, the CDR3 is TGTGCCAGCTCACCGGACAGGGGGCTCGAGCAGTACTTC.

The chain recombines TRBV6-5 with TRBJ2-3; 8 bases match TRBD2. Trimming cost V 4 bases and J 6 bases; bases outside gene matches: 3. Germline CDR1 reads MNHEY; CDR2 reads SVGAGI. The CDR3 sequence is 13 residues long. CDR3 sequence: CASSWTSWDTQYF. In DNA, the CDR3 is TGTGCCAGCAGTTGGACTAGCTGGGATACGCAGTATTTT.

The chain has TRBV6-5 and TRBJ2-2; D ambiguous. CDR3 length: 16 amino acids. V was pared by 0 bases and J by 0 bases, with 8 bases between. CDR1 and CDR2 (germline): MNHEY, SVGAGI. The CDR3 region has the DNA TGTGCCAGCAGTTACTCGTACAGCTCGAACACCGGGGAGCTGTTTTTT. Amino acid sequence: CASSYSYSSNTGELFF.

The V gene is TRBV6-5, the J gene TRBJ2-3; TRBD2 matches at 8 bases. CDR3 length: 15 amino acids. Germline CDR1 is MNHEY and CDR2 is SVGAGI. V was pared by 4 bases and J by 1 base, with 4 bases of the junction left unmatched. The CDR3 DNA is TGTGCCAGCAGTTCTATAGCGGGACGCACAGATACGCAGTATTTT. Protein sequence: CASSSIAGRTDTQYF.

This clone was seen only once. The chain employs TRBV29-1 and TRBJ2-1; tentatively, D is TRBD1 (5 bases). The ends were cut back, 4 bases at V and 7 bases at J, with 14 bases in the middle. CDR3 length equals 13 residues. Germline CDR1 and CDR2: SQVTM and ANQGSEA. CDR3 bases: TGCAGCGTTGCCCCAGGGAATCGGAATGAGCAGTTCTTC. Translating it yields CSVAPGNRNEQFF.

The gene calls are TRBV18 and TRBJ2-7; 7 nucleotides align to TRBD1. This CDR3 has 13 residues. V gave up 3 bases and J gave up 6 bases; unmatched junction bases: 5. CDR1 and CDR2 from the germline V gene are KGHSH and LQKENI. DNA for the CDR3: TGTGCCAGCTCACCCGACAGGGTAGCCGAGCAGTACTTC. Translation gives CASSPDRVAEQYF.

This rearrangement joins TRBV27 to TRBJ1-1; D might be TRBD1 (5 bases). The CDR3 is made up of 15 amino acids. V was trimmed by 1 base and J by 4 bases, leaving 13 bases between them. Germline lookup yields CDR1 MNHEY and CDR2 SMNVEV (reference sequence). The CDR3 loop is CASSLYGAIGTEAFF. The CDR3 DNA reads as TGTGCCAGCAGTTTATACGGGGCGATCGGCACTGAAGCTTTCTTT.

The V call is TRBV18, the J call TRBJ2-7; 8 bases agree with TRBD2. The CDR3 has 13 residues. Germline lookup yields CDR1 KGHSH and CDR2 LQKENI. Trimming cost V 7 bases and J 1 base; bases outside gene matches: 3. In DNA, the CDR3 is TGTGCCAGCTGCCGGGGGGGTTCCTACGAGCAGTACTTC. Protein: CASCRGGSYEQYF.

In nucleotides, the CDR3 is TGTGCCAGCAGCTCTCTCTTGTCAGGGGCCAACGTCCTGACTTTC. Translating gives CASSSLLSGANVLTF. This rearrangement joins TRBV7-9 to TRBJ2-6; no firm D call. The V end was cut by 4 bases, the J end by 4 bases, with 11 bases between. The CDR3 has 15 amino acids. Germline-derived CDR1 and CDR2 are SEHNR and FQNEAQ (reference sequence).

The chain uses TRBV5-6 and TRBJ2-7; D gene uncertain. There are 14 residues in the CDR3. The ends were cut back, 2 bases at V and 6 bases at J, with 15 bases in the middle. Germline assignment: CDR1 SGHDT and CDR2 YYEEEE. Here the CDR3 DNA reads TGTGCCAGCAGCTTCTTCTATACGATCGTCGAGCAGTACTTC. This codes for CASSFFYTIVEQYF.

V and J are TRBV6-5 and TRBJ2-6; D gene uncertain. The V gene's germline CDR1 is MNHEY and CDR2 SVGAGI. Deletions cut 0 bases from V and 0 bases from J, with 6 bases between. This CDR3 has 16 residues. The CDR3 region is CASSYSWSSGANVLTF. The CDR3 DNA sequence: TGTGCCAGCAGTTACTCGTGGAGCTCTGGGGCCAACGTCCTGACTTTC.

The CDR3 DNA is TGTGCCAGCAGCGGTCCGGGACAGGGGACCACCGGGGAGCTGTTTTTT. Translated: CASSGPGQGTTGELFF. V is TRBV5-5 and J is TRBJ2-2; TRBD1 matches 10 bases. The CDR3 consists of 16 residues. The ends lost 4 bases at V and 4 bases at J; junction bases unmatched: 7. CDR1 is SGHKS, CDR2 YYEKEE, per germline (reference sequence).

About this clone itself: The sample holds other DNA sequences that translate to the same CDR3. V and J are TRBV19 and TRBJ1-5, with D uncertain. The germline V and J ends were trimmed by 1 base and 4 bases, with 8 bases remaining between them. This CDR3 has 14 residues. Germline V CDR1 and CDR2: LNHDA, SQIVND (reference sequence). CDR3 DNA sequence: TGTGCCAGTAGTATAGGAGAGGTGAATCAGCCCCAGCATTTT. It encodes CASSIGEVNQPQHF.

J is TRBJ1-1 and V is TRBV13; no definite D call. Germline V gene sequence: CDR1 PRHDT, CDR2 FYEKMQ (reference sequence). Trimming removed 0 bases from V and 2 bases from J, with 10 bases in between. The CDR3 spans 15 residues. The chain's CDR3 is CASSLGRAGNTEAFF. The CDR3 bases are TGTGCCAGCAGCTTAGGCCGGGCGGGCAACACTGAAGCTTTCTTT.

In this sample, this clone turned up a few times. The chain combines TRBV2 with TRBJ1-1; D is unclear. The CDR3 extends over 12 amino acids. From germline, CDR1 is SNHLY and CDR2 FYNNEI. V shed 10 bases and J shed 10 bases, with 19 bases lying between them. The CDR3 DNA reads as TGTGCCACCTTGCCGGGGTATTCTGGAGCTTTCTTT. It translates to CATLPGYSGAFF.

V usage is TRBV6-5 and J usage is TRBJ1-1; TRBD1 aligns across 7 bases. With V trimmed by 6 bases and J by 4 bases, 11 bases remained unmatched. This CDR3 has 15 residues. Germline V CDR1 and CDR2: MNHEY, SVGAGI. The CDR3 here is CASRKGNRGTTEAFF. CDR3 coding DNA: TGTGCCAGCAGGAAAGGGAACAGGGGAACCACTGAAGCTTTCTTT.

V and J are TRBV2 and TRBJ2-7; TRBD2 agrees at 7 bases. Trimming cost V 6 bases and J 2 bases; bases outside gene matches: 7. Germline lookup yields CDR1 SNHLY and CDR2 FYNNEI. The CDR3 is 14 amino acids. CDR3 region: CASSTWGGTYEQYF. CDR3 in DNA: TGTGCCAGCAGCACATGGGGGGGGACCTACGAGCAGTACTTC.